This T cell receptor (beta chain) was identified in a study of cytomegalovirus exposure and HLA in healthy donors. Whole-study findings and limits: TCR beta chain V- and J-gene trimming was linked, in a later analysis, to a missense variant in DCLRE1C. There were a few CMV-associated chains whose specificity for CMV antigens was confirmed in vitro.

Concerning this clone: The antigen is undetermined.

Primers for the PCR totalled 60 Vbeta and 13 Jbeta. Here immunoSEQ multiplex PCR was the method, and the copy in TCRdb shows in-frame clones only, minus some. This sample contains 60,000 to 70,000 clones. In germline, CDR1 is SEHNR, CDR2 FQNEAQ (reference sequence). CDR3 length equals 15 residues. Trimming removed 1 base at V and 1 base at J, with 10 bases between. The origin of this receptor is a boy younger than 18 in good health and CMV-seronegative. The genes are TRBV7-9 and TRBJ1-1; D gene ambiguous. Sequenced: PBMCs. The CDR3 DNA reads as TGTGCCAGCAGCTTAGGTATCTCCGGGAACACTGAAGCTTTCTTT. It encodes CASSLGISGNTEAFF. Supplemented by reference TRBV7-9 and TRBJ1-1, the full variable domain reads DTGVSQNPRHKITKRGQNVTFRCDPISEHNRLYWYRQTLGQGPEFLTYFQNEAQLEKSRLLSDRFSAERPKGSFSTLEIQRTEQGDSAMYLCASSLGISGNTEAFFGQGTRLTVV.